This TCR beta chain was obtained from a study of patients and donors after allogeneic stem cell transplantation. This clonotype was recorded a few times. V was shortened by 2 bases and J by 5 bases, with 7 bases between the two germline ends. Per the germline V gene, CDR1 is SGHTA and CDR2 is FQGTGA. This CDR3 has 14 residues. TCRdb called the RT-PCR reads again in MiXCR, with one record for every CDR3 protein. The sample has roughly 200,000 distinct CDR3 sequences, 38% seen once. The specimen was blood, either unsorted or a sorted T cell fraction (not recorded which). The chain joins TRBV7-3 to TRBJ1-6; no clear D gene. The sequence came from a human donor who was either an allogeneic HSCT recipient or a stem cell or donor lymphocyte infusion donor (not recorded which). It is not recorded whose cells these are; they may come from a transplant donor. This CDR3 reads CASSLGRNNSPLHF. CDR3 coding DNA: TGTGCCAGCAGCTTAGGGCGGAATAATTCACCCCTCCACTTT.